This T cell receptor (beta chain) originates from a study of shared T cell receptors in the human thymus. This clone has just one count. Measured with immunoSEQ multiplex PCR; TCRdb has only the in-frame clones, and not every one. The table has roughly 550,000 clones, about 84% seen once. Trimming took 5 bases from V and 1 from J, leaving 16 bases between them. Germline CDR1 reads SGHRS; CDR2 reads YFSETQ. CDR3 size: 17 residues. This same sample was also taken into another study, of human thymus T cells. That investigation notes: The thymus was resected at corrective cardiac surgery.

This chain connects TRBV5-1 to TRBJ2-6; the D gene is possibly TRBD1 (5 bases). The specimen sequenced was thymocytes. The sequence was obtained from a boy under two years old with a congenital heart defect. The CDR3 DNA sequence: TGCGCCAGCAGAATCAGGCAGGGCGTATCTGGGGCCAACGTCCTGACTTTC. Translating it yields CASRIRQGVSGANVLTF.